This T cell receptor beta chain was profiled in a study of shared clonotypes between healthy human individuals. For the study at large: Per donor, three plates held CD4 naive cells, three held CD4 memory, two held CD8 naive and one held CD8 memory. Points from the study as a whole: It was observed that 4% to 6% of naive CD4 clonotypes were shared across several donors. A reduction in generation probabilities was seen for non-shared clonotypes relative to those shared by all four donors.

Repertoires were generated with immunoSEQ multiplex PCR, while TCRdb's copy carries only in-frame clones and drops some. The table has approximately 1,500,000 clones, 95% to 97% seen once. Investigators divided CD4+ cells into CD45RA+ naive and CD45RA-negative memory subsets. Regarding this clone: Its antigen is undetermined.

Input material: naive CD4+ T cells sorted from blood. Subset of the sample: CD45RA+ positively selected. This receptor was obtained from a man aged 25 to 40 in good health.

CDR3 region: CASSLLSGTGRKNQPQHF. For the CDR3, the DNA is TGTGCCAGCAGCCTTCTCTCCGGGACAGGGCGCAAAAATCAGCCCCAGCATTTT. V usage is TRBV7-4 and J usage is TRBJ1-5; TRBD1 agrees at 9 bases. The CDR3 extends over 18 amino acids. Germline-derived CDR1 and CDR2 are SGHVT and SQSDAQ. The ends lost 5 bases at V and 4 bases at J; junction bases unmatched: 15.